The 29 T cell receptor beta chains below were found in one sample sequenced in a study of blood T cell repertoires in COVID-19. Repertoires were generated with immunoSEQ multiplex PCR, while TCRdb's copy carries only in-frame clones and drops some. The data show approximately 400,000 clones, over 75% seen once. Sequencing was carried out using PBMCs or T cells enriched from blood (not recorded which). The receptor set was obtained from a man aged 25 to 40 who had recovered from COVID-19.

This rearrangement joins TRBV19 to TRBJ1-1; D not certain. V lost 11 bases and J 8 bases, leaving 12 bases between the germline ends. The V gene's germline CDR1 is LNHDA and CDR2 SQIVND (reference sequence). The CDR3 contains 10 residues. The CDR3 loop is CAVRSREAFF. CDR3 bases: TGTGCCGTCAGGTCGAGAGAAGCTTTCTTT.

This clone was found once. This sequence joins TRBV6-5 and TRBJ1-5, with D maybe TRBD1 (6 bases). CDR1 MNHEY and CDR2 SVGAGI come from the germline V gene. The CDR3 is 15 amino acids. Trimming left V 6 bases short and J 2 bases short, with 14 bases between. CDR3 coding DNA: TGTGCCAGCAGATCAACTAACAGGGGCAATCAGCCCCAGCATTTT. Protein: CASRSTNRGNQPQHF.

The CDR3 coding sequence is TGTGCCAGCAGCTCCAGACAGGGCGGAATCACAGATACGCAGTATTTT. Translating it yields CASSSRQGGITDTQYF. The chain has TRBV9 and TRBJ2-3, with TRBD1 matching 7 bases. Looked up from germline, CDR1 is SGDLS and CDR2 is YYNGEE. The V segment lost 4 bases and the J segment 2 bases; nucleotides outside the gene matches: 10. The CDR3 contains 16 residues.

The J gene is TRBJ2-1, the V gene TRBV10-1; TRBD1 matches 9 bases. The germline V gene has CDR1 WNHNN and CDR2 SYGVQD (reference sequence). V lost 1 base and J lost 5; bases outside the gene matches: 6. The CDR3 runs to 16 residues. CDR3 amino acids: CASSELGTGIDNEQFF. The CDR3 region has the DNA TGCGCCAGCAGTGAGTTGGGGACAGGGATTGACAATGAGCAGTTCTTC.

This clone was observed a single time. This chain uses TRBV27 with TRBJ2-1; maybe TRBD2 (5 bases). The V end was cut by 6 bases, the J end by 0 bases, with 12 bases between. Germline CDR1 reads MNHEY; CDR2 reads SMNVEV (reference sequence). The CDR3 contains 15 residues. DNA for the CDR3: TGTGCCAGCAGCCCCATTCGGGGCTCCTACAATGAGCAGTTCTTC. Protein: CASSPIRGSYNEQFF.

The chain combines TRBV7-2 with TRBJ1-1; 7 bases match TRBD1. V lost 5 bases, J lost 6 bases, and 6 bases stayed unmatched. The CDR3 sequence is 13 residues long. In germline, CDR1 is SGHTA, CDR2 FQGNSA. The CDR3 loop reads CASSNPRGAEAFF. The CDR3 DNA follows: TGTGCCAGCAGCAATCCCAGGGGGGCTGAAGCTTTCTTT.

This chain uses TRBV6-2 or TRBV6-3 with TRBJ1-1, with D perhaps matching TRBD1 (6 bases). Germline V lookup: CDR1 MNHEY, CDR2 SVGEGT. Between the trimmed V and J ends, which lost 0 bases and 0 bases, there was a span of 8 bases. CDR3 size: 15 residues. CDR3 coding DNA: TGTGCCAGCAGTTACTCCGGACAGATGAACACTGAAGCTTTCTTT. Translation gives CASSYSGQMNTEAFF.

The CDR3 sequence: CASSLVGTDHGYTF. Here the CDR3 DNA reads TGTGCCAGCAGCTTGGTTGGAACAGACCATGGCTACACCTTC. V is TRBV5-5 and J is TRBJ1-2; D gene uncertain. Trimming cost V 0 bases and J 6 bases, with 12 bases left between them. The CDR3 is made up of 14 amino acids. Germline V lookup: CDR1 SGHKS, CDR2 YYEKEE (reference sequence).

The rearrangement joins TRBV5-1 to TRBJ1-1; 10 nucleotides agree with TRBD1. CDR1 is SGHRS, CDR2 YFSETQ, per germline. The CDR3 is 15 amino acids. After removal of 5 bases from V and 5 bases from J, the junction contained 9 bases not matched to a gene. The CDR3, as DNA: TGCGCCAGCAGACCGGGACAGGGGACGGGAACTGAAGCTTTCTTT. Translation gives CASRPGQGTGTEAFF. Supplemented by reference TRBV5-1 and TRBJ1-1, the full variable domain reads KAGVTQTPRYLIKTRGQQVTLSCSPISGHRSVSWYQQTPGQGLQFLFEYFSETQRNKGNFPGRFSGRQFSNSRSEMNVSTLELGDSALYLCASRPGQGTGTEAFFGQGTRLTVV.

Details on this clone: The same CDR3 arises from other DNA sequences in this sample as well. This chain uses TRBV5-1 with TRBJ1-3; TRBD1 matches 10 bases. The trim removed 8 bases at V and 5 bases at J, leaving 7 bases unmatched. The CDR3 contains 14 residues. The germline CDR1 and CDR2 sequences are SGHRS and YFSETQ. CDR3 sequence: CASSEGQGRNTIYF. CDR3 nucleotides: TGCGCCAGTAGCGAGGGACAGGGGAGAAACACCATATATTTT.

V gene TRBV25-1 combines with J gene TRBJ1-6; 7 bases agree with TRBD1. Germline V CDR1 and CDR2: MGHDK, SYGVNS. After removal of 4 bases from V and 10 bases from J, the junction contained 7 bases not matched to a gene. The CDR3 length is 14 residues. The CDR3 here is CASSATGVWSPLHF. The CDR3 nucleotides are TGTGCCAGCAGTGCAACAGGGGTTTGGTCACCCCTCCACTTT.

J is TRBJ2-1 and V is TRBV6-5; D might be TRBD2 (5 bases). Germline V gene data show CDR1 as MNHEY and CDR2 as SVGAGI. Deletions cut 2 bases from V and 6 bases from J, with 14 bases between. This CDR3 region has 15 residues. The CDR3 region is CASSYRLWERNEQFF. The CDR3 nucleotides read TGTGCCAGCAGTTACCGCCTTTGGGAGCGCAATGAGCAGTTCTTC.

J is TRBJ1-1 and V is TRBV6-5; D may be TRBD1 (5 bases). The germline gives CDR1 MNHEY, CDR2 SVGAGI. V was cut by 7 bases and J by 3 bases, with 12 bases left in between. This CDR3 has 13 amino acids. The chain's CDR3 is CASIGWGDTEAFF. In DNA form, the CDR3 reads TGTGCCAGCATAGGGTGGGGCGACACTGAAGCTTTCTTT.

V and J are TRBV12-3 or TRBV12-4 and TRBJ1-6; possible D gene TRBD1, 5 bases. The CDR3 has 13 amino acids. Trimming pared 10 bases from V and 7 bases from J, leaving 14 bases between. CDR3 amino acids: CATAGQLNSPLHF. CDR3 in DNA: TGTGCCACAGCGGGGCAGTTAAATTCACCCCTCCACTTT.

This clone appeared a few times. The chain uses TRBV7-2 and TRBJ1-1, with 7 bases identical to TRBD1. CDR1 is SGHTA and CDR2 is FQGNSA in the germline V gene. The trim removed 6 bases at V and 4 bases at J, leaving 11 bases unmatched. The CDR3 is made up of 15 amino acids. The DNA for the CDR3 is TGTGCCAGCAGACGTGCACAGGGGTTCGGCACTGAAGCTTTCTTT. Protein product: CASRRAQGFGTEAFF.

This clone has a single count. The chain has TRBV5-4 and TRBJ2-7; D is unclear. Per germline, CDR1 SGHNT and CDR2 YYREEE (reference sequence). CDR3 length: 12 residues. With 0 bases removed from V and 3 bases from J, the gap between germline ends came to 4 bases. The DNA for the CDR3 is TGTGCCAGCAGCTTGGAATACTACGAGCAGTACTTC. It codes for CASSLEYYEQYF.

The V gene is TRBV27, the J gene TRBJ1-6; 9 nucleotides align to TRBD1. J lost 9 bases, V lost 4 bases, and 7 bases had no gene match. Germline loops: CDR1 MNHEY, CDR2 SMNVEV (reference sequence). The CDR3 has 15 residues. The CDR3 DNA sequence: TGTGCCAGCAGTTCCCTGGACAGGGGCCTTTCACCCCTCCACTTT. This translates into CASSSLDRGLSPLHF.

This chain uses TRBV2 with TRBJ1-5; possible D gene TRBD1, 5 bases. This CDR3 spans 13 amino acids. Germline-derived CDR1 and CDR2 are SNHLY and FYNNEI. V was shortened by 7 bases and J by 6 bases, with 13 bases between the two germline ends. The CDR3 region has the DNA TGTGCCAGCAAGGGGAAATTCTCTCAGCCCCAGCATTTT. Its protein is CASKGKFSQPQHF.

V usage is TRBV11-2 and J usage is TRBJ1-3; a weak D match, TRBD1 (6 bases). In germline, CDR1 is SGHAT, CDR2 FQNNGV. V lost 6 bases, J lost 0 bases, and 15 bases lay in between. This CDR3 is 16 amino acids long. The CDR3 spells CASRDGGRGSGNTIYF. The CDR3 coding sequence is TGTGCCAGCAGGGACGGGGGGCGAGGCTCTGGAAACACCATATATTTT.

The chain couples TRBV19 to TRBJ1-5; no clear D gene. In germline, CDR1 is LNHDA, CDR2 SQIVND (reference sequence). V was shortened by 8 bases and J by 4 bases, with 21 bases between the two germline ends. This CDR3 has 16 residues. CDR3: CASLPLGRVENQPQHF. CDR3 sequence (DNA): TGTGCCAGTTTACCTTTGGGGAGGGTGGAAAATCAGCCCCAGCATTTT.

The CDR3 sequence is CASSSSGTPGNTIYF. The CDR3 DNA reads as TGTGCCAGCAGCTCCTCTGGGACACCCGGAAACACCATATATTTT. This chain uses TRBV7-9 with TRBJ1-3, with D possibly matching TRBD1 (6 bases). Trimming shortened V by 4 bases and J by 4 bases, and 14 bases separated the two germline ends. The CDR3 sequence is 15 residues long. CDR1 SEHNR and CDR2 FQNEAQ come from the germline V gene (reference sequence).

The chain carries TRBV30 and TRBJ1-1; 7 bases map to TRBD1. CDR1 and CDR2 (germline): GTSNPN, SVGIG (reference sequence). V lost 4 bases to trimming and J lost 7 bases; unmatched junction nucleotides: 6. The CDR3 runs to 12 residues. The CDR3 spells CAWTPGTDEAFF. CDR3 bases: TGTGCCTGGACCCCCGGGACAGATGAAGCTTTCTTT.

This clone was detected ten times or more. CDR3 sequence (DNA): TGTGCCAGCGGATACAGGGAGCCCAGCGAGCAGTACTTC. Amino acids: CASGYREPSEQYF. This chain joins TRBV5-8 and TRBJ2-7; TRBD1 might be the D (6 bases). This CDR3 is built from 13 residues. Germline CDR1 reads SGHTS; CDR2 reads YDEGEE. The germline V and J ends were trimmed by 7 bases and 6 bases, with 17 bases remaining between them.

In DNA form, the CDR3 reads TGTGCCAGTAGGCCCACAGGGGATTATAATTCACCCCTCCACTTT. As protein: CASRPTGDYNSPLHF. The chain couples TRBV19 to TRBJ1-6; 7 bases fit TRBD1. Trimming removed 6 bases from V and 4 bases from J; junction bases left unmatched: 6. The length of the CDR3 is 15 residues. Germline lookup yields CDR1 LNHDA and CDR2 SQIVND (reference sequence).

The chain employs TRBV9 and TRBJ2-1; a possible D gene is TRBD1 (5 bases). The ends were cut back, 0 bases at V and 4 bases at J, with 11 bases in the middle. Germline assignment: CDR1 SGDLS and CDR2 YYNGEE. The CDR3 is 15 amino acids. In DNA form, the CDR3 reads TGTGCCAGCAGCGTAGAAGGGGAAGTATACAATGAGCAGTTCTTC. Protein sequence: CASSVEGEVYNEQFF.

The chain has TRBV30 and TRBJ2-2, with D perhaps matching TRBD1 (5 bases). The CDR3 covers 14 residues. The germline gives CDR1 GTSNPN, CDR2 SVGIG (reference sequence). The V end was cut by 0 bases, the J end by 6 bases, with 11 bases between. The CDR3 DNA reads TGTGCCTGGAGTGTTTCAGGGTTCTCCGGGGAGCTGTTTTTT. It yields the protein CAWSVSGFSGELFF.

The V call is TRBV4-2, the J call TRBJ1-5; possibly TRBD1 for D (5 bases). The CDR3 is 16 amino acids. Germline V CDR1 and CDR2: LGHNA, YNFKEQ. V was cut by 4 bases and J by 2 bases, with 15 bases left in between. CDR3 bases: TGTGCCAGCAGCCCCGAAGGCACAGGCCGCAATCAGCCCCAGCATTTT. Residues: CASSPEGTGRNQPQHF.

The chain joins TRBV6-6 to TRBJ1-1; D is unclear. The V end was cut by 2 bases, the J end by 7 bases, with 8 bases between. This CDR3 contains 12 residues. Germline CDR1 reads MNHNY; CDR2 reads SVGAGI (reference sequence). The CDR3 spells CASSYAGGEAFF. CDR3 nucleotides: TGTGCCAGCAGTTACGCTGGCGGTGAAGCTTTCTTT.

The chain has TRBV19 and TRBJ1-3, with no clear D. CDR3 size: 14 residues. Germline V gives CDR1 LNHDA, CDR2 SQIVND (reference sequence). The germline V and J ends were trimmed by 4 bases and 0 bases, with 7 bases remaining between them. The CDR3 loop reads CASSRGSSGNTIYF. CDR3 sequence (DNA): TGTGCCAGTAGTAGAGGATCCTCTGGAAACACCATATATTTT. The full variable domain, rest sourced from reference TRBV19 and TRBJ1-3, is DGGITQSPKYLFRKEGQNVTLSCEQNLNHDAMYWYRQDPGQGLRLIYYSQIVNDFQKGDIAEGYSVSREKKESFPLTVTSAQKNPTAFYLCASSRGSSGNTIYFGEGSWLTVV.